These 4 T cell receptor beta chains share one sample of origin, sequenced in a study of blood T cell repertoires in COVID-19. Sequencing used immunoSEQ multiplex PCR; TCRdb keeps in-frame clones, though not all of them. The sample holds approximately 190,000 clones, 80% seen once. The sequenced sample consisted of peripheral blood. These receptors originate from a man aged 55 to 70 with acute or convalescent COVID-19.

The chain is built from TRBV4-2 and TRBJ2-5, with D possibly being TRBD1 (6 bases). Germline loops: CDR1 LGHNA, CDR2 YNFKEQ. CDR3 length: 15 amino acids. Trimming removed 1 base from V and 3 bases from J, with 12 bases in between. CDR3 loop: CASSQGGGREETQYF. CDR3 nucleotide sequence: TGTGCCAGCAGCCAAGGAGGGGGTAGGGAAGAGACCCAGTACTTC.

The table lists this clone with a count of one. A junction boundary mismatches the germline segment, possibly from a read error. The rearrangement joins TRBV6-2 or TRBV6-3 to TRBJ1-6; D gene ambiguous. The CDR3 loop spans 14 amino acids. Germline V gene lookup returns CDR1 MNHEY and CDR2 SVGEGT. The CDR3 spells CASTPDSDNSPLHF. DNA for the CDR3: TGTGCCAGCACCCCGGACTCCGATAATTCACCCCTCCACTTT.

This clone came up many times. This chain uses TRBV25-1 with TRBJ2-7; 9 bases line up with TRBD1. The germline V gene encodes CDR1 MGHDK and CDR2 SYGVNS. Trimming cost V 5 bases and J 5 bases; bases outside gene matches: 7. The CDR3 extends over 14 amino acids. Here the CDR3 reads CASSSLQGAHEQYF. The CDR3 DNA reads TGTGCCAGCAGTTCACTACAGGGGGCCCACGAGCAGTACTTC.

Written as DNA, the CDR3 is TGCGCCAGCAGCTCGACGACAGGGATGAACACTGAAGCTTTCTTT. This translates into CASSSTTGMNTEAFF. The genes are TRBV5-1 and TRBJ1-1; 7 nucleotides align to TRBD1. The V and J ends lost 3 bases and 0 bases, in that order; junction bases with no gene match: 5. The CDR3 totals 15 residues. Germline-derived CDR1 and CDR2 are SGHRS and YFSETQ.